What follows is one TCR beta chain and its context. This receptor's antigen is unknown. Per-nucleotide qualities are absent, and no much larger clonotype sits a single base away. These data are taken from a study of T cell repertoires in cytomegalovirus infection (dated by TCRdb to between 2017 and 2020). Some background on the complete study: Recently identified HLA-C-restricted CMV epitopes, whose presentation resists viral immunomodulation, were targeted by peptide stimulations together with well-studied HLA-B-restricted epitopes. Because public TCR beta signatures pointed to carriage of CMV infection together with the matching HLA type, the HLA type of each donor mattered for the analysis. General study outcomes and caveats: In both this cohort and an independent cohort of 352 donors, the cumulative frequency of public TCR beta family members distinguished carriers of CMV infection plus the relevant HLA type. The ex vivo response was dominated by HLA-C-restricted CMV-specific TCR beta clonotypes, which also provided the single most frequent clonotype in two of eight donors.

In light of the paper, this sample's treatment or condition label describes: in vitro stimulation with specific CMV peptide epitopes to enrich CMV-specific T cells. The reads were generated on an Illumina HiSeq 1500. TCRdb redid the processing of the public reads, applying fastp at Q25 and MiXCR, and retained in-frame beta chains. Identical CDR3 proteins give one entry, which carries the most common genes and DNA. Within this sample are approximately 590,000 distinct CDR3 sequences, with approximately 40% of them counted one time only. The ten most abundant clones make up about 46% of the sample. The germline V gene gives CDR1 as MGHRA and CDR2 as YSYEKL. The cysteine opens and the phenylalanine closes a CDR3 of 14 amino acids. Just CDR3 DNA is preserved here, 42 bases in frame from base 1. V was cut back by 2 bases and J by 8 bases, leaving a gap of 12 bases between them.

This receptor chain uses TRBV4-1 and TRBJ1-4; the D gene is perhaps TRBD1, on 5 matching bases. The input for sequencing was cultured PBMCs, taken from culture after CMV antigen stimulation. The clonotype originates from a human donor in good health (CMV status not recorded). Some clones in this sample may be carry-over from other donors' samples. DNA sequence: TGCGCCAGCAGCCAAACCCAGGGCGACGAAAAACTGTTTTTT. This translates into CASSQTQGDEKLFF.